The next 30 T cell receptor beta chains were all read from a single sample in a study of T cell repertoires in cytomegalovirus infection. One entry per CDR3 protein, called by TCRdb with MiXCR from the reads. The data contain fewer than 350,000 distinct CDR3 sequences, under 35% of them seen just once; the ten biggest clones take up about 20%. Antigens for these TCRs are unknown. The source was cultured PBMCs, collected from culture after CMV antigen stimulation. Source of these receptors: a human donor in good health (CMV status not recorded). Some clones in this sample may be carry-over from other donors' samples.

J is TRBJ1-6 and V is TRBV9, with D perhaps TRBD1 (5 bases). The germline V gene encodes CDR1 SGDLS and CDR2 YYNGEE. This CDR3 spans 16 amino acids. The ends were cut back, 4 bases at V and 9 bases at J, with 20 bases in the middle. DNA of the CDR3: TGTGCCAGCAGCTTGGGCGGAGGGGACCACACTTCACCCCTCCACTTT. Translating gives CASSLGGGDHTSPLHF.

This clonotype was recorded once. The chain employs TRBV20-1 and TRBJ2-7; D not resolved. The ends were cut back, 0 bases at V and 4 bases at J, with 13 bases in the middle. CDR3 length: 14 amino acids. Germline V gene sequence: CDR1 DFQATT, CDR2 SNEGSKA (reference sequence). The CDR3 DNA is TGCAGTGCTAGAGATCGTTTAGGTTCTTACGAGCAGTACTTC. Translated: CSARDRLGSYEQYF.

The chain joins TRBV6-5 to TRBJ1-1, with D perhaps TRBD1 (5 bases). The CDR3 is 13 amino acids. Deletions cut 5 bases from V and 4 bases from J, with 11 bases between. The germline V gene encodes CDR1 MNHEY and CDR2 SVGAGI. CDR3 residues: CASSPQVSTEAFF. The CDR3 DNA reads as TGTGCCAGCAGTCCACAGGTTTCCACTGAAGCTTTCTTT.

CDR3 loop: CASTKGRGSNQPQHF. The CDR3 DNA reads as TGTGCCAGCACCAAGGGAAGGGGCAGCAATCAGCCCCAGCATTTT. This rearrangement joins TRBV6-1 to TRBJ1-5; weak D call: TRBD1 (5 bases). Germline V gene sequence: CDR1 MNHNS, CDR2 SASEGT. This CDR3 is 15 amino acids long. V was pared by 7 bases and J by 1 base, with 14 bases between.

The chain couples TRBV5-1 to TRBJ1-2; 8 bases agree with TRBD1. CDR1 and CDR2 (germline): SGHRS, YFSETQ. The J segment lost 8 bases and the V segment lost 3 bases, leaving 9 bases of the junction unmatched. The CDR3 consists of 14 residues. CDR3 residues: CASSSDREGEGYTF. DNA for the CDR3: TGCGCCAGCAGCTCGGACAGGGAGGGTGAGGGCTACACCTTC.

This clonotype was seen more than once but under ten times. The chain combines TRBV7-6 with TRBJ1-1; D not certain. Trimming left V 5 bases short and J 1 base short, with 14 bases between. This CDR3 has 15 residues. The germline V gene has CDR1 SGHVS and CDR2 FNYEAQ. The CDR3 region is CASSMLTAGNTEAFF. As DNA, the CDR3 is TGTGCCAGCAGCATGCTAACAGCGGGGAACACTGAAGCTTTCTTT.

This chain joins TRBV7-8 and TRBJ1-1; TRBD1 is a possible D gene (5 bases). Germline CDR1 reads SGHVS; CDR2 reads FQNEAQ. Trimming removed 1 base at V and 0 bases at J, with 9 bases between. The CDR3 runs 15 residues. The CDR3 region is CASSLGGTMNTEAFF. The CDR3 DNA reads as TGTGCCAGCAGCTTAGGGGGGACTATGAACACTGAAGCTTTCTTT. Together with reference TRBV7-8 and TRBJ1-1, the CDR3 gives the full variable domain: GAGVSQSPRYKVAKRGQDVALRCDPISGHVSLFWYQQALGQGPEFLTYFQNEAQLDKSGLPSDRFFAERPEGSVSTLKIQRTQQEDSAVYLCASSLGGTMNTEAFFGQGTRLTVV.

Concerning this clonotype itself: This may stem from a read error, because a much larger clone lies one nucleotide away. The CDR3 DNA follows: TGTGCCAGCAGCTTACGGTGGGGCACTGAAGCTTTCTTT. Translated: CASSLRWGTEAFF. The rearrangement joins TRBV11-3 to TRBJ1-1; D is unclear. The germline V gene encodes CDR1 SGHNT and CDR2 YENEEA. V shed 2 bases and J shed 4 bases, with 8 bases lying between them. The CDR3 is made up of 13 amino acids.

This chain connects TRBV10-3 to TRBJ1-5; no definite D call. Per germline, CDR1 ENHRY and CDR2 SYGVKD. The V gene lost 4 bases and the J gene lost 6 bases, with 7 bases spanning the gap. The CDR3 runs to 12 residues. The CDR3 nucleotides read TGTGCCATCAGTGTGAACAGTCAGCCCCAGCATTTT. This sequence encodes CAISVNSQPQHF.

The chain is built from TRBV6-5 and TRBJ1-4, with D maybe TRBD1 (6 bases). Germline CDR1 and CDR2: MNHEY and SVGAGI. CDR3 size: 12 residues. V gave up 6 bases and J gave up 12 bases, with 14 bases separating them. In DNA form, the CDR3 reads TGTGCCAGCAGCGGGGGCCTCGGGGAACTGTTTTTT. Protein sequence: CASSGGLGELFF.

The rearrangement uses TRBV7-9 and TRBJ2-3; 7 nucleotides match TRBD2. Per the germline V gene, CDR1 is SEHNR and CDR2 is FQNEAQ (reference sequence). J was trimmed by 4 bases and V by 2 bases; bases with no gene match: 9. The CDR3 extends over 16 amino acids. CDR3 sequence reads: CASSLKGRGRSDTQYF. The CDR3 nucleotides are TGTGCCAGCAGCTTAAAAGGGCGGGGGAGGTCAGATACGCAGTATTTT. The variable domain in full, with the rest retrieved from reference TRBV7-9 and TRBJ2-3, is DTGVSQNPRHKITKRGQNVTFRCDPISEHNRLYWYRQTLGQGPEFLTYFQNEAQLEKSRLLSDRFSAERPKGSFSTLEIQRTEQGDSAMYLCASSLKGRGRSDTQYFGPGTRLTVL.

The chain links TRBV20-1 to TRBJ2-7; D is perhaps TRBD2 (7 bases). This CDR3 comprises 15 residues. Between the trimmed V and J ends, which lost 5 bases and 2 bases, there was a span of 19 bases. The germline gives CDR1 DFQATT, CDR2 SNEGSKA (reference sequence). CDR3 sequence: CSASRGGALAYEQYF. The CDR3 nucleotides read TGCAGTGCTTCAAGGGGGGGGGCTCTGGCCTACGAGCAGTACTTC.

The V call is TRBV2, the J call TRBJ2-5; tentatively, D is TRBD2 (6 bases). Deletions cut 7 bases from V and 5 bases from J, with 11 bases between. The CDR3 loop spans 12 amino acids. CDR1 is SNHLY, CDR2 FYNNEI, per germline. Written as DNA, the CDR3 is TGTGCCAGCACCGGGGGAGGCGAGACCCAGTACTTC. This encodes CASTGGGETQYF.

This clonotype was detected only a few times. This chain uses TRBV12-3 or TRBV12-4 with TRBJ2-7; D may be TRBD1 (5 bases). The length of the CDR3 is 14 residues. The V end lost 6 bases, the J end lost 2 bases, and 14 bases lay between the germline ends. The CDR3 DNA sequence: TGTGCCAGCAGATCGGCAGAAGGGGCCTACGAGCAGTACTTC. Protein: CASRSAEGAYEQYF.

The rearrangement uses TRBV7-3 and TRBJ2-2; tentative D call: TRBD1 (5 bases). Per the germline V gene, CDR1 is SGHTA and CDR2 is FQGTGA. The germline V and J ends were trimmed by 5 bases and 7 bases, with 11 bases remaining between them. The CDR3 sequence is 13 residues long. CDR3 residues: CASSPWGHGELFF. As DNA, the CDR3 is TGTGCCAGCAGCCCCTGGGGCCACGGGGAGCTGTTTTTT.

CDR3 residues: CASSPPVQETQYF. The CDR3 DNA sequence: TGTGCCAGCTCACCGCCAGTACAAGAGACCCAGTACTTC. The rearrangement joins TRBV18 to TRBJ2-5, with D unresolved. The germline CDR1 and CDR2 sequences are KGHSH and LQKENI. V dropped 3 bases and J dropped 2 bases, with 7 bases sitting between them. The CDR3 has 13 amino acids. The full variable domain, rest sourced from reference TRBV18 and TRBJ2-5, is NAGVMQNPRHLVRRRGQEARLRCSPMKGHSHVYWYRQLPEEGLKFMVYLQKENIIDESGMPKERFSAEFPKEGPSILRIQQVVRGDSAAYFCASSPPVQETQYFGPGTRLLVL.

J is TRBJ1-5 and V is TRBV5-6; the D gene is possibly TRBD1 (5 bases). Germline V gene data show CDR1 as SGHDT and CDR2 as YYEEEE. The CDR3 length is 16 residues. Between the trimmed V and J ends, which lost 1 base and 3 bases, there was a span of 14 bases. The DNA for the CDR3 is TGTGCCAGCAGCTTGTGGTTCGGAGGGGTCAATCAGCCCCAGCATTTT. It codes for CASSLWFGGVNQPQHF.

This clonotype has more than one count but fewer than ten. The chain couples TRBV18 to TRBJ2-1; 9 bases fit TRBD2. Trimming took 3 bases from V and 2 from J; bases not matched to a gene: 5. The CDR3 is 16 residues long. CDR1 is KGHSH and CDR2 is LQKENI in the germline V gene. The CDR3 reads CASSPSGGTPYNEQFF. The CDR3 DNA reads as TGTGCCAGCTCACCGAGCGGGGGGACCCCCTACAATGAGCAGTTCTTC. Complete variable domain (other parts from reference TRBV18 and TRBJ2-1): NAGVMQNPRHLVRRRGQEARLRCSPMKGHSHVYWYRQLPEEGLKFMVYLQKENIIDESGMPKERFSAEFPKEGPSILRIQQVVRGDSAAYFCASSPSGGTPYNEQFFGPGTRLTVL.

This clonotype was counted only a few times. The chain couples TRBV6-1 to TRBJ1-5, with 7 bases lining up with TRBD1. The CDR3 spans 16 residues. V lost 6 bases and J lost 4; bases outside the gene matches: 12. Germline-derived CDR1 and CDR2 are MNHNS and SASEGT. The CDR3 sequence: CASSSLTQGLNQPQHF. CDR3 coding DNA: TGTGCCAGCAGCTCCCTAACACAGGGGCTTAATCAGCCCCAGCATTTT.

Here the CDR3 reads CASSYSLAGDYEQYF. The CDR3 DNA is TGTGCCAGCAGTTACTCGCTAGCGGGAGACTACGAGCAGTACTTC. V gene TRBV6-5 combines with J gene TRBJ2-7, with TRBD2 matching over 10 bases. Germline V gene sequence: CDR1 MNHEY, CDR2 SVGAGI. The CDR3 runs to 15 residues. Trimming removed 0 bases from V and 3 bases from J; junction bases left unmatched: 2.

Concerning this clonotype: Because it lacks the conserved phenylalanine or tryptophan at the end, this CDR3 is likely a read error. The rearrangement joins TRBV7-8 to TRBJ2-1; 9 positions agree with TRBD1. J gave up 6 bases and V 5 bases, and 8 bases lay outside the gene matches. The CDR3 is 15 amino acids. Per the germline V gene, CDR1 is SGHVS and CDR2 is FQNEAQ. The CDR3 DNA follows: TGTGCCAGCAGCCGAACCGGGACAGGGACCAATGAGCAGTTCCTC. Translated: CASSRTGTGTNEQFL.

This chain links TRBV7-8 with TRBJ2-2; TRBD1 is a possible D gene (6 bases). Germline lookup yields CDR1 SGHVS and CDR2 FQNEAQ. V was cut by 7 bases and J by 4 bases, with 16 bases left in between. CDR3 length: 15 residues. CDR3 region: CASIPDRSFTGELFF. The CDR3 nucleotides read TGTGCCAGCATCCCGGACAGAAGCTTCACCGGGGAGCTGTTTTTT.

The chain is built from TRBV6-5 and TRBJ1-5, with D unclear. Germline V gives CDR1 MNHEY, CDR2 SVGAGI. This CDR3 has 13 residues. The V and J ends lost 8 bases and 8 bases respectively, with 16 bases between them. The CDR3 DNA is TGTGCCAGCCAACGCGAGGGCAGAGAGCCCCAGCATTTT. Amino acids: CASQREGREPQHF.

This clonotype was detected only a few times. The chain has TRBV7-3 and TRBJ2-1; 8 nucleotides agree with TRBD1. CDR3 length equals 15 residues. J gave up 2 bases and V 6 bases, and 6 bases lay outside the gene matches. Looked up from germline, CDR1 is SGHTA and CDR2 is FQGTGA. As DNA, the CDR3 is TGTGCCAGCAGACAAGGACAGGGCACCTACAATGAGCAGTTCTTC. This codes for CASRQGQGTYNEQFF. Full variable domain (remainder filled in from reference TRBV7-3 and TRBJ2-1): GAGVSQTPSNKVTEKGKYVELRCDPISGHTALYWYRQSLGQGPEFLIYFQGTGAADDSGLPNDRFFAVRPEGSVSTLKIQRTERGDSAVYLCASRQGQGTYNEQFFGPGTRLTVL.

The V gene is TRBV10-3, the J gene TRBJ2-7, with D hard to call. CDR3 length equals 17 residues. Germline V gene data show CDR1 as ENHRY and CDR2 as SYGVKD. V shed 11 bases and J shed 1 base, with 27 bases lying between them. Here the CDR3 reads CAARDQSIGAYSYEQYF. CDR3 sequence (DNA): TGTGCCGCCAGAGACCAATCTATCGGAGCCTATTCCTACGAGCAGTACTTC.

The chain links TRBV11-2 to TRBJ2-3, with D possibly being TRBD2 (6 bases). Trimming left V 4 bases short and J 2 bases short, with 10 bases between. Germline values: CDR1 SGHAT, CDR2 FQNNGV. The CDR3 is 14 amino acids. CDR3 in DNA: TGTGCCAGCAGCTCCCGACTAGACACAGATACGCAGTATTTT. This sequence encodes CASSSRLDTDTQYF.

The rearrangement uses TRBV12-3 or TRBV12-4 and TRBJ1-1, with a weak D call TRBD1 (6 bases). The V gene lost 6 bases and the J gene lost 0 bases, with 14 bases spanning the gap. This CDR3 spans 15 amino acids. The CDR3 sequence is CASRRGDTVNTEAFF. The CDR3 region has the DNA TGTGCCAGCAGACGAGGGGACACGGTGAACACTGAAGCTTTCTTT.

Ten or more counts support this clonotype. The chain is built from TRBV7-2 and TRBJ2-5; 7 bases match TRBD1. CDR1 SGHTA and CDR2 FQGNSA come from the germline V gene. The CDR3 is made up of 12 amino acids. The V and J ends lost 4 bases and 4 bases, in that order; junction bases with no gene match: 0. In nucleotides, the CDR3 is TGTGCCAGCAGCTACAGGGGAGAGACCCAGTACTTC. Its translation: CASSYRGETQYF.

The rearrangement uses TRBV28 and TRBJ1-1; the match to TRBD1 covers 9 bases. Trimming took 3 bases from V and 1 from J; bases not matched to a gene: 9. The CDR3 runs 17 residues. Germline V gene lookup returns CDR1 MDHEN and CDR2 SYDVKM. CDR3 bases: TGTGCCAGCAGTTTGCTAGGACAGGGGCGGTGGAACACTGAAGCTTTCTTT. Amino acids: CASSLLGQGRWNTEAFF.

The chain uses TRBV11-2 and TRBJ1-6; D unclear. This CDR3 comprises 15 residues. The V end lost 5 bases, the J end lost 7 bases, and 15 bases lay between the germline ends. In germline, CDR1 is SGHAT, CDR2 FQNNGV. Here the CDR3 reads CASSPRMRENSPLHF. In DNA form, the CDR3 reads TGTGCCAGCAGCCCTAGGATGAGGGAGAATTCACCCCTCCACTTT.